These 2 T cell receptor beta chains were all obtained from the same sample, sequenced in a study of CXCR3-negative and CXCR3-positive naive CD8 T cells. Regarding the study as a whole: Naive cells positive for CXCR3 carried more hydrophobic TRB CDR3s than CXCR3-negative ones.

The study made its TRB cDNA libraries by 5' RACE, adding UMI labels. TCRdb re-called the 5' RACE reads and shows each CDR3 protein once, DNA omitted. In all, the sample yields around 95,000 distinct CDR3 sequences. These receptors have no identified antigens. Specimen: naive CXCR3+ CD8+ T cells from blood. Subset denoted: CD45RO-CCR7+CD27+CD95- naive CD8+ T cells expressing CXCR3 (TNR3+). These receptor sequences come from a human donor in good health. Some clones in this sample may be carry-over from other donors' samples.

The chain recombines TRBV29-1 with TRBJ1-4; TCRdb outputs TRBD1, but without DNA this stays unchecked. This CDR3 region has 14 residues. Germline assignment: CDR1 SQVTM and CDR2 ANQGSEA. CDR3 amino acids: CSVPGRSTNEKLFF.

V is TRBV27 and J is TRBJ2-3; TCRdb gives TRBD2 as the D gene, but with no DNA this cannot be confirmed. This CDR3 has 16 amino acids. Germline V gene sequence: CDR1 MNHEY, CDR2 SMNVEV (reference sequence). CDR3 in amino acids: CASSFGLPGDTDTQYF.